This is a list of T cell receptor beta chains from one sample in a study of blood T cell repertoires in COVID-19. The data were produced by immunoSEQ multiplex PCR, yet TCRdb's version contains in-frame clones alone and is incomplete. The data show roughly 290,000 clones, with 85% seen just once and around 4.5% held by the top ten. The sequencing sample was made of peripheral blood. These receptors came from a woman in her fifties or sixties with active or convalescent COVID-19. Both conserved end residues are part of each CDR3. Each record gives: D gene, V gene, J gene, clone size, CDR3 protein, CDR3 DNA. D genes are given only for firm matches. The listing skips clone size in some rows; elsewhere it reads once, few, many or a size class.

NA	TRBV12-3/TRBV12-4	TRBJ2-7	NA	CASSPPAAAEQYF	TGTGCCAGCAGTCCCCCTGCCGCAGCGGAGCAGTACTTC
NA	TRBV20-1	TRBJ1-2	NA	CSGYSNYGYTF	TGCAGTGGTTACTCTAACTATGGCTACACCTTC
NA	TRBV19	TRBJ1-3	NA	CASSPTAGSGNTIYF	TGTGCCAGTAGTCCAACGGCAGGCTCTGGAAACACCATATATTTT
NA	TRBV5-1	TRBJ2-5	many	CASSLLGGETQYF	TGCGCCAGCAGCTTGTTGGGGGGTGAGACCCAGTACTTC
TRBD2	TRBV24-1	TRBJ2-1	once	CATSDTPGREGYNEQFF	TGTGCCACCAGTGATACCCCGGGACGGGAGGGGTACAATGAGCAGTTCTTC
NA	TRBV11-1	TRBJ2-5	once	CASRVRLGEETQYF	TGTGCCAGCAGAGTGCGCCTAGGAGAGGAGACCCAGTACTTC
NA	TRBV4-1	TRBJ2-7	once	CASSQDRNEVYEQYF	TGCGCCAGCAGCCAAGACCGGAACGAGGTCTACGAGCAGTACTTC
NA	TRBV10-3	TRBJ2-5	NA	CAISARGRGDLGETQYF	TGTGCCATCAGTGCCAGGGGCAGGGGCGACCTCGGGGAGACCCAGTACTTC
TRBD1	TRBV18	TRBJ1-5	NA	CASSPETGGDQPQHF	TGTGCCAGCTCACCCGAGACAGGGGGTGATCAGCCCCAGCATTTT
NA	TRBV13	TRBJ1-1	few	CASSLQGGNTEAFF	TGTGCCAGCAGCCTACAGGGTGGGAACACTGAAGCTTTCTTT
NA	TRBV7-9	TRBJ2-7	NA	CASGDYEQYF	TGTGCCAGCGGAGACTACGAGCAGTACTTC
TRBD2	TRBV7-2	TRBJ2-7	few	CASSLAGRAYEQYF	TGTGCCAGCAGCCTCGCCGGGAGGGCCTACGAGCAGTACTTC
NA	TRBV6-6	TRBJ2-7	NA	CASNRDISSYEQYF	TGTGCCAGCAATCGGGACATAAGCTCCTACGAGCAGTACTTC
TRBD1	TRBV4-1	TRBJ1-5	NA	CASSQVTGGHQPQHF	TGCGCCAGCAGCCAAGTGACAGGGGGCCATCAGCCCCAGCATTTT
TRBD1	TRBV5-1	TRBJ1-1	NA	CASSAGTATEAFF	TGCGCCAGCAGCGCGGGGACAGCCACTGAAGCTTTCTTT
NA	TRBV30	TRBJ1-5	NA	CAWSVGGGNQPQHF	TGTGCCTGGAGTGTAGGGGGGGGCAATCAGCCCCAGCATTTT
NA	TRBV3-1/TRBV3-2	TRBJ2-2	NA	CASSQGGGELFF	TGTGCCAGCAGCCAGGGGGGCGGGGAGCTGTTTTTT
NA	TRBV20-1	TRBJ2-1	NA	CSASPSMGVYNEQFF	TGCAGTGCTAGTCCCTCAATGGGCGTGTACAATGAGCAGTTCTTC
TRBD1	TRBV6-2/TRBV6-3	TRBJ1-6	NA	CASSYDRAAVRSLHF	TGTGCCAGCAGTTACGACAGGGCCGCCGTTCGATCCCTCCACTTT
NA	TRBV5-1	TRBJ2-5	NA	CASSFQGDGETQYF	TGCGCCAGCAGCTTTCAGGGTGACGGGGAGACCCAGTACTTC
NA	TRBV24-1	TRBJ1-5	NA	CATISYRGFSNQPQHF	TGTGCCACCATAAGTTACCGGGGTTTTAGCAATCAGCCCCAGCATTTT
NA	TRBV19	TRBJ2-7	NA	CASSIAGYSHEQYF	TGTGCCAGTAGTATAGCGGGGTATTCCCACGAGCAGTACTTC
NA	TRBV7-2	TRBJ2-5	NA	CASSLNLRLGETQYF	TGTGCCAGCAGCTTAAATTTGAGACTCGGAGAGACCCAGTACTTC
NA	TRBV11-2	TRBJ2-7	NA	CASSLSGQWGYEQYF	TGTGCCAGCAGCTTAAGCGGGCAATGGGGCTACGAGCAGTACTTC
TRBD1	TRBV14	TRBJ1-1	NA	CASSQGDRPWNTEAFF	TGTGCCAGCAGCCAAGGGGACAGACCTTGGAACACTGAAGCTTTCTTT
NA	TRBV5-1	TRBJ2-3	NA	CASSLDPSSTDTQYF	TGCGCCAGCAGCTTGGATCCCTCTAGCACAGATACGCAGTATTTT
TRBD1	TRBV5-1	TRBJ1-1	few	CASSLRSGGPLGQPEAFF	TGCGCCAGCAGCTTAAGGTCCGGGGGCCCATTGGGACAGCCTGAAGCTTTCTTT
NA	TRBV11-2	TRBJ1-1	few	CASSLERVNTEAFF	TGTGCCAGCAGCTTAGAACGGGTGAACACTGAAGCTTTCTTT
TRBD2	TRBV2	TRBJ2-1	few	CASSSLAGYNEQFF	TGTGCCAGCAGTAGCTTAGCGGGATACAATGAGCAGTTCTTC
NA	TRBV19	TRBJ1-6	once	CASRPGLGLTSPLHF	TGTGCCAGTAGACCCGGGCTGGGACTTACTTCACCCCTCCACTTT
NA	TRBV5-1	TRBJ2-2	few	CASSPSTITGELFF	TGCGCCAGCAGCCCATCCACTATCACCGGGGAGCTGTTTTTT
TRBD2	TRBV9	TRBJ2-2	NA	CASSGGERGIELFF	TGTGCCAGCAGCGGAGGGGAGCGGGGGATTGAGCTGTTTTTT
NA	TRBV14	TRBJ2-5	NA	CASSRSGLQETQYF	TGTGCCAGCAGCCGTTCGGGATTACAAGAGACCCAGTACTTC
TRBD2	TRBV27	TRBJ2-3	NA	CASSFRLAGGPDTQYF	TGTGCCAGCAGTTTCCGACTAGCGGGAGGGCCGGATACGCAGTATTTT
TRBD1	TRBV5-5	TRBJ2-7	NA	CASSLAWTGGYEQYF	TGTGCCAGCAGCTTGGCGTGGACAGGGGGCTACGAGCAGTACTTC
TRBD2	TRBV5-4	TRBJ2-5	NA	CASSPSGIETQYF	TGTGCCAGCAGCCCCAGCGGGATTGAGACCCAGTACTTC